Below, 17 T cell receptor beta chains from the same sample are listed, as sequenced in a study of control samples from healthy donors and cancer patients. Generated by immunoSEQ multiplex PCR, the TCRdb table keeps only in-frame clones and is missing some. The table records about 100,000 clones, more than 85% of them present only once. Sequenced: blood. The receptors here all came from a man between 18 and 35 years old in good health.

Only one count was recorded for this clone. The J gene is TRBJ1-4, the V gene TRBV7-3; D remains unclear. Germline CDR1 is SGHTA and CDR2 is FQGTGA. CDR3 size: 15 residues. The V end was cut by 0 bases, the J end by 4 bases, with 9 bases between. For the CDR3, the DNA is TGTGCCAGCAGCTTAACGGGAAGGAATAATGAAAAACTGTTTTTT. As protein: CASSLTGRNNEKLFF.

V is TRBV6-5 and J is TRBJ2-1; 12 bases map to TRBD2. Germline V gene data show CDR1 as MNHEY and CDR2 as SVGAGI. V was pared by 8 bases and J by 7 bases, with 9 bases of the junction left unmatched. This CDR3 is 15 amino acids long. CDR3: CASGGLAGGLNEQFF. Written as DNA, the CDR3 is TGTGCCAGCGGGGGGCTAGCGGGAGGGCTTAATGAGCAGTTCTTC.

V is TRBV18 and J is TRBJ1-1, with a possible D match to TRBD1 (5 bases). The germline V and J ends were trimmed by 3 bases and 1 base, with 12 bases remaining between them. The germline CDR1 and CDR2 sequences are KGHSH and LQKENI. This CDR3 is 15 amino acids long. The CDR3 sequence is CASSPRDFPNTEAFF. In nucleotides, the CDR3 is TGTGCCAGCTCACCCCGGGACTTTCCGAACACTGAAGCTTTCTTT.

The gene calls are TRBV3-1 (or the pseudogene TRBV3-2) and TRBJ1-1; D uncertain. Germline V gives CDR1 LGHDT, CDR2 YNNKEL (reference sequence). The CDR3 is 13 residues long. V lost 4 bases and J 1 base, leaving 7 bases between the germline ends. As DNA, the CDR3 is TGTGCCAGCAGCCCTCGACGGAACACTGAAGCTTTCTTT. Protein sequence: CASSPRRNTEAFF.

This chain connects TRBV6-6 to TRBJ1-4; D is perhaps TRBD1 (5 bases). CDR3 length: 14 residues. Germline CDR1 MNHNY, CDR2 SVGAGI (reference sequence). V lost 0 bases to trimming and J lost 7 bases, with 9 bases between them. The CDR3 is CASSYSSGTEKLFF. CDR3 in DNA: TGTGCCAGCAGTTACTCGAGTGGGACTGAAAAACTGTTTTTT.

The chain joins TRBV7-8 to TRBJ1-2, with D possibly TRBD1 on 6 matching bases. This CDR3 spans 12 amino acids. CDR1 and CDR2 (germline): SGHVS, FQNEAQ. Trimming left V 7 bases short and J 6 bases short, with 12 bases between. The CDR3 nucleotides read TGTGCCAGCAACCCCGGGGGCCATGGCTACACCTTC. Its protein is CASNPGGHGYTF.

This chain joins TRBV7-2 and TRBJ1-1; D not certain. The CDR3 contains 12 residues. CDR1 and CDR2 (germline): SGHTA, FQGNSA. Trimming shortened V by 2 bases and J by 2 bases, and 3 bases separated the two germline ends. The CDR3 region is CASSLHNTEAFF. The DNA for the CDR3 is TGTGCCAGCAGCTTACACAACACTGAAGCTTTCTTT.

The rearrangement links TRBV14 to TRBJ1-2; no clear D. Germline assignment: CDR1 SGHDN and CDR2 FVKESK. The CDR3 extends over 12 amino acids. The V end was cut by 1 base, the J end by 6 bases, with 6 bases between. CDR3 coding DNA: TGTGCCAGCAGCCAAGGGAGGGATGGCTACACCTTC. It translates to CASSQGRDGYTF.

The CDR3 loop is CAIGQYEQYF. The CDR3 nucleotides read TGTGCCATCGGACAGTACGAGCAGTACTTC. The rearrangement joins TRBV10-3 to TRBJ2-7, with D perhaps TRBD1 (6 bases). The V end was cut by 8 bases, the J end by 4 bases, with 6 bases between. Germline V gene lookup returns CDR1 ENHRY and CDR2 SYGVKD. This CDR3 contains 10 residues.

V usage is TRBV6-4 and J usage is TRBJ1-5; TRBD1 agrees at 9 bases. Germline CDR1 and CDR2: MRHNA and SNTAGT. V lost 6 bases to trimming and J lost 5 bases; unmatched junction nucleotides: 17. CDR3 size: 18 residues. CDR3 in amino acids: CASSPVLFWDRAHQPQHF. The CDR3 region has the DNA TGTGCCAGCAGCCCCGTACTTTTCTGGGACAGGGCGCATCAGCCCCAGCATTTT.

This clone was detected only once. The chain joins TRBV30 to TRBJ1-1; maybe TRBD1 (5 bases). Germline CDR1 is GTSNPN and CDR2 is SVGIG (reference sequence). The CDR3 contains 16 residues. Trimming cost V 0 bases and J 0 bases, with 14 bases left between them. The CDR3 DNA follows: TGTGCCTGGAGTGTCTGGCGGGGGAGCATGAACACTGAAGCTTTCTTT. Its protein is CAWSVWRGSMNTEAFF. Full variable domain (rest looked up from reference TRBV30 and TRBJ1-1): SQTIHQWPATLVQPVGSPLSLECTVEGTSNPNLYWYRQAAGRGLQLLFYSVGIGQISSEVPQNLSASRPQDRQFILSSKKLLLSDSGFYLCAWSVWRGSMNTEAFFGQGTRLTVV.

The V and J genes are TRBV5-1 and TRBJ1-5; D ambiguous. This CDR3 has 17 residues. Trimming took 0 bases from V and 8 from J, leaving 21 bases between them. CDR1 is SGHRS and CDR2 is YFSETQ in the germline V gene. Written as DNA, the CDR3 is TGCGCCAGCAGCTTGGGAGTTGGCGCAGGCCCGTTTGAGCCCCAGCATTTT. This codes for CASSLGVGAGPFEPQHF.

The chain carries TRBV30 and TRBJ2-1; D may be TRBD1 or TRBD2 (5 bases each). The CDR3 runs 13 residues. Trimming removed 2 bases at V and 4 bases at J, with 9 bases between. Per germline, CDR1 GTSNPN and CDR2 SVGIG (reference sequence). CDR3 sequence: CAWSRGGYNEQFF. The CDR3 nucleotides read TGTGCCTGGAGTCGTGGGGGATACAATGAGCAGTTCTTC.

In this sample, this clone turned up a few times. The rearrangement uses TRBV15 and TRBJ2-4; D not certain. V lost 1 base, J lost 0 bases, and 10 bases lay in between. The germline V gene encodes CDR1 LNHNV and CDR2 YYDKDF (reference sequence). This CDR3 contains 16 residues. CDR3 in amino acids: CATSRVTTKAKNIQYF. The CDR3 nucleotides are TGTGCCACCAGCAGAGTAACAACCAAAGCCAAAAACATTCAGTACTTC.

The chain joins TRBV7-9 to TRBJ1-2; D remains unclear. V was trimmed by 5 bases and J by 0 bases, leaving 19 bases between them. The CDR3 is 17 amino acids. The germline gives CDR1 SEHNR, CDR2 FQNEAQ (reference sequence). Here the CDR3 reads CASSPPRGPSANYGYTF. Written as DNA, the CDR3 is TGTGCCAGCAGCCCTCCACGAGGGCCCTCCGCTAACTATGGCTACACCTTC.

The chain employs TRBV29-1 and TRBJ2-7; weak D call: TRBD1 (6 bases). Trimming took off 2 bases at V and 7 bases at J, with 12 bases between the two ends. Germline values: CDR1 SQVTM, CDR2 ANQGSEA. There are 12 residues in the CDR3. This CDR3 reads CSVEMQGREQYF. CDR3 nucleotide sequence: TGCAGCGTTGAAATGCAGGGGAGAGAGCAGTACTTC.

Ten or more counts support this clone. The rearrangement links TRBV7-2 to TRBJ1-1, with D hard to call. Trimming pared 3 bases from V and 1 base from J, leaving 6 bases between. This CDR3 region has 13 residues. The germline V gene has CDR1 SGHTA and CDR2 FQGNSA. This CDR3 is CASSFGPNTEAFF. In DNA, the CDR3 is TGTGCCAGCAGCTTCGGCCCGAACACTGAAGCTTTCTTT.